Listed here is a single T cell receptor beta chain. The CDR3 loop spans 15 amino acids. The V gene's germline CDR1 is SGDLS and CDR2 YYNGEE. V was pared by 3 bases and J by 4 bases, with 16 bases between. The source of the sample is a study of blood T cell repertoires in COVID-19. Looking at the study overall: Samples taken during acute and convalescent COVID-19 were collected in the United States, Italy and Spain.

Participants reported their clinical history, and cohort assignment relied on those reports. In the original workflow: Amplification from reference gene primers served as the basis for estimated nucleated cell counts. Method: immunoSEQ multiplex PCR; TCRdb's copy keeps in-frame clones and lacks some. V, J and clone size are those of that table, while D and trimming were read from the DNA. Of about 430,000 clones listed, 88% are singletons. Sample: PBMCs or T cells enriched from blood (not recorded which). This receptor was taken from a woman in her thirties with acute COVID-19. The chain employs TRBV9 and TRBJ1-2, with D perhaps matching TRBD1 (6 bases). The CDR3 region is CASSAVATGLYGYTF. The CDR3 region has the DNA TGTGCCAGCAGCGCCGTCGCCACAGGGCTCTATGGCTACACCTTC.